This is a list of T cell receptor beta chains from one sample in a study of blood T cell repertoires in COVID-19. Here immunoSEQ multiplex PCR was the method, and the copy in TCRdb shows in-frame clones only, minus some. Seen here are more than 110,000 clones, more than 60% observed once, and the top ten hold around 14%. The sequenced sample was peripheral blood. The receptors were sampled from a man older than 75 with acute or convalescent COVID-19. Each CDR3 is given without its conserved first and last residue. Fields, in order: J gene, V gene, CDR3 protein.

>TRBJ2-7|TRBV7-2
ASSPGGGLYEQY
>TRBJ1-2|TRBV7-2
ASSPEVGAPYGYT
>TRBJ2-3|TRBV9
ASSVFPSTDTQY
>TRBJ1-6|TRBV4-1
ASSQTGQGNSPLH
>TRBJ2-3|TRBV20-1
SAGASDTQY
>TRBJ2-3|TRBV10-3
ASLDRGLIGSTDTQY
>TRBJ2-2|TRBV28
ASSSGGELF
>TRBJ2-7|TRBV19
ASSMGTDSYEQY
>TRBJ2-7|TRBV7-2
ASSFATGGDEQY
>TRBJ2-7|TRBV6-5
ASSYSGSPYEQY
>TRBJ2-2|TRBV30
AWSDGGQYAGELF
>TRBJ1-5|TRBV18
ASSPSGSGQPQH
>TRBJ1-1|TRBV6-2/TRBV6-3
ASSYTTGQAWVNTEAF
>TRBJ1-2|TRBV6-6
AGQTGESNYGYT
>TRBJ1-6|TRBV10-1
ARQGPPLH
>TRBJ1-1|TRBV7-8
ASSFQADRGTEAF
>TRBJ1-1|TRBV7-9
ASSLVLSGSEAF